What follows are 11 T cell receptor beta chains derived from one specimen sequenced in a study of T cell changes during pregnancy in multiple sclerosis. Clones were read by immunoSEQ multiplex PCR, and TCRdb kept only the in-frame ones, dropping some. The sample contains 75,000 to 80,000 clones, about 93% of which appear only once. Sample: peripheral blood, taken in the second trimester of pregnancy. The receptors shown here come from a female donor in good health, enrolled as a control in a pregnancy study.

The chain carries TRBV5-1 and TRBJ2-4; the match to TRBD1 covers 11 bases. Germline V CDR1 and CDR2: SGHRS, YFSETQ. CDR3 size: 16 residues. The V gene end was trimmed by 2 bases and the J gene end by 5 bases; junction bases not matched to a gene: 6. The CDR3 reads CASSFGQGARENIQYF. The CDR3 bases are TGCGCCAGCAGCTTTGGACAGGGGGCGCGGGAAAACATTCAGTACTTC. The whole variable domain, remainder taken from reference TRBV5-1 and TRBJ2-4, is KAGVTQTPRYLIKTRGQQVTLSCSPISGHRSVSWYQQTPGQGLQFLFEYFSETQRNKGNFPGRFSGRQFSNSRSEMNVSTLELGDSALYLCASSFGQGARENIQYFGAGTRLSVL.

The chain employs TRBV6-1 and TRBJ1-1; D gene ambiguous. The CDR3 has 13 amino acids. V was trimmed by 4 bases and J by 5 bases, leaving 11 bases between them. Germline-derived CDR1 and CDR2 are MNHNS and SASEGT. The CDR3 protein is CASSGLEKTEAFF. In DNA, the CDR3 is TGTGCCAGCAGTGGACTGGAGAAAACTGAAGCTTTCTTT.

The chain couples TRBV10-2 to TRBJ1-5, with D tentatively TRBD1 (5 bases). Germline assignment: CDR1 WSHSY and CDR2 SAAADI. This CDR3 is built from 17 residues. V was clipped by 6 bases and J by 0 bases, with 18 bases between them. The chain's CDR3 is CASRRDGGTLSNQPQHF. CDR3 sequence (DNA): TGCGCCAGCAGGCGAGATGGGGGGACCCTTAGCAATCAGCCCCAGCATTTT.

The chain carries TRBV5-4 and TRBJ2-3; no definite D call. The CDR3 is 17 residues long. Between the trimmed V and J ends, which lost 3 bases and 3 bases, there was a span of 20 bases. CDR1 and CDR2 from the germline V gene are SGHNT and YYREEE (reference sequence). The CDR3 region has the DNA TGTGCCAGCAGCTGGTTAATCAGCGATACGGCTACAGATACGCAGTATTTT. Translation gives CASSWLISDTATDTQYF.

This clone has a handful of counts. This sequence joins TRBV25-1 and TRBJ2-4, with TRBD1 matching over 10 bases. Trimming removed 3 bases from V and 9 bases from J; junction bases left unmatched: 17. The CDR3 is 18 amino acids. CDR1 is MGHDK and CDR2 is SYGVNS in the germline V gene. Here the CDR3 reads CASSEDRDRGDEGIIQYF. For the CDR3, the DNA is TGTGCCAGCAGTGAGGACCGGGACAGGGGCGATGAAGGGATCATTCAGTACTTC.

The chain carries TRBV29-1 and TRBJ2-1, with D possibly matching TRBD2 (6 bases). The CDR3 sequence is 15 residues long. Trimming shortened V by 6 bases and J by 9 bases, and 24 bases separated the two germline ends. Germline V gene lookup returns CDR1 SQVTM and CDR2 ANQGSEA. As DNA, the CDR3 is TGCAGCGTCATACCGGGACCCAAAGGCGGGATTGAGCAGTTCTTC. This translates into CSVIPGPKGGIEQFF.

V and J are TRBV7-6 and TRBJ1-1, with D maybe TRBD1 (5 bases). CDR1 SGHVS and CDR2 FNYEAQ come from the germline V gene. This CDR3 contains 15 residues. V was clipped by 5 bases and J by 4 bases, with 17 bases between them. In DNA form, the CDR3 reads TGTGCCAGCAGCCCGGGGGGAGGGGTCGGCACTGAAGCTTTCTTT. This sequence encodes CASSPGGGVGTEAFF.

The CDR3 region has the DNA TGTGCCAGCAGTTACTCCCAGGGCATTGGTCAGCCCCAGCATTTT. Translation: CASSYSQGIGQPQHF. The chain joins TRBV6-5 to TRBJ1-5; D perhaps matches TRBD1 (5 bases). The CDR3 loop spans 15 amino acids. Deletions cut 0 bases from V and 6 bases from J, with 12 bases between. Germline lookup yields CDR1 MNHEY and CDR2 SVGAGI.

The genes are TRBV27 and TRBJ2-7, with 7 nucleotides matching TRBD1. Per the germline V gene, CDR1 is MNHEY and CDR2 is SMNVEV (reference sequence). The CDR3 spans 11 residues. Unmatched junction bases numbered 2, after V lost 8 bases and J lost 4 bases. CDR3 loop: CASHRGYEQYF. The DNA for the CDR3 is TGTGCCAGCCACAGGGGATACGAGCAGTACTTC.

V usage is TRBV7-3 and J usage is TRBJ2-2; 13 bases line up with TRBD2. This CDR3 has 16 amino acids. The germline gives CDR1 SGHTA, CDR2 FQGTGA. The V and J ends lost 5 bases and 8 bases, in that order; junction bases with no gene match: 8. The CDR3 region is CASSLGLAGPQGELFF. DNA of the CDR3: TGTGCCAGCAGCCTGGGACTAGCGGGACCTCAGGGGGAGCTGTTTTTT.

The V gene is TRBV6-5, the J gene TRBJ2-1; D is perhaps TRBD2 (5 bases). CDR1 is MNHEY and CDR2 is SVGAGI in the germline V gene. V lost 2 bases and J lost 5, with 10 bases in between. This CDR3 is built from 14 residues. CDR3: CASSYRPGNNEQFF. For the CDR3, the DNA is TGTGCCAGCAGTTACCGCCCCGGGAACAATGAGCAGTTCTTC.